This TCR beta chain originates from a study of graft-versus-host responses after intestinal transplantation. Background on the study: The transplants performed in recipients were multivisceral, liver-intestinal, or isolated intestinal.

Germline V gene sequence: CDR1 SGHDT, CDR2 YYEEEE. V lost 7 bases to trimming and J lost 2 bases, with 7 bases between them. The CDR3 extends over 12 amino acids. By sample share, this clone is hyperexpanded (1% or more). Here immunoSEQ multiplex PCR was the method, and the copy in TCRdb shows in-frame clones only, minus some. The profile shows 5,000 to 6,500 clones, roughly a third of them singletons. Responders (about 200,000, CFSE-labeled) met about 200,000 stimulators that were irradiated and violet-dye-labeled. Upon completion of the reaction, proliferating CFSE-low responders, both CD3+CD4+ and CD3+CD8+, were sorted. Study observations and caveats: There was an association between peak levels of circulating GvH clones and early post-transplant HvG declines. GvH clonotypes were identified within recipient marrow, with a subset emerging first in ileum or blood.

The sample was alloreactive CD8+ T cells from a mixed lymphocyte reaction culture, taken before intestinal transplant. Subset in this sample: CFSE-low proliferating T cells sorted from roughly six-day pre-transplant mixed lymphocyte reaction (GvH or HvG direction). The chain is built from TRBV5-6 and TRBJ2-1; D is unclear. This clonotype was sampled from a human patient who received an intestinal transplant. This chain's CDR3 is CASQEPYNEQFF. In DNA form, the CDR3 reads TGTGCCAGCCAAGAGCCCTACAATGAGCAGTTCTTC. The full variable domain, its missing parts supplied by reference TRBV5-6 and TRBJ2-1, is DAGVTQSPTHLIKTRGQQVTLRCSPKSGHDTVSWYQQALGQGPQFIFQYYEEEERQRGNFPDRFSGHQFPNYSSELNVNALLLGDSALYLCASQEPYNEQFFGPGTRLTVL.